A selection of T cell receptor beta chains follows, all from one sample in a study of shared clonotypes between healthy human individuals. Libraries were prepared by immunoSEQ multiplex PCR; TCRdb keeps only in-frame clonotypes and omits some of them. Of about 1,800,000 clones listed, 85% to 95% are singletons. Input material: naive CD8+ T cells sorted from blood. These receptors were obtained from a young man in good health. CDR3s include the opening cysteine and the closing phenylalanine or tryptophan. D genes are given only for firm matches. Only some rows state a clone size, as once, few, many or a class for expanded clones.

j_gene	d_gene	len	v_gene	abundance	CDR3aa	CDR3nt
TRBJ2-5	.	11	TRBV30	.	CAWSDAEIQYF	TGTGCCTGGAGTGACGCTGAGATCCAGTACTTC
TRBJ2-7	.	14	TRBV9	.	CASSAGDVSYEQYF	TGTGCCAGCAGCGCGGGGGACGTCTCCTACGAGCAGTACTTC
TRBJ2-7	.	13	TRBV27	.	CASSQTGFYEQYF	TGTGCCAGCTCTCAAACAGGGTTCTACGAGCAGTACTTC
TRBJ2-7	TRBD2	15	TRBV27	once	CASSLNSGGSYEQYF	TGTGCCAGCAGTCTCAATAGCGGGGGCTCCTACGAGCAGTACTTC
TRBJ2-1	TRBD1	15	TRBV27	.	CASGPGQGSYNEQFF	TGTGCCAGCGGCCCGGGACAGGGCTCCTACAATGAGCAGTTCTTC
TRBJ2-7	TRBD1	14	TRBV5-8	.	CASSRDRAIYEQYF	TGTGCCAGCAGCCGGGACAGGGCCATCTACGAGCAGTACTTC
TRBJ2-2	.	14	TRBV28	.	CASSYGESTGELFF	TGTGCCAGCAGTTATGGCGAATCCACCGGGGAGCTGTTTTTT
TRBJ2-7	.	14	TRBV15	.	CATSTDPATYEQYF	TGTGCCACCAGCACGGACCCGGCCACCTACGAGCAGTACTTC
TRBJ2-5	.	14	TRBV6-1	.	CASSYGQLQETQYF	TGTGCCAGCAGTTATGGACAGCTTCAAGAGACCCAGTACTTC
TRBJ2-1	.	14	TRBV4-1	.	CASSQGRGSNEQFF	TGCGCCAGCAGCCAAGGCAGGGGTAGCAATGAGCAGTTCTTC
TRBJ1-4	.	14	TRBV30	.	CAWSVYPWDEKLFF	TGTGCCTGGAGTGTATACCCGTGGGATGAAAAACTGTTTTTT
TRBJ1-5	.	16	TRBV7-8	.	CASSPHAGQLHQPQHF	TGTGCCAGCAGCCCACACGCGGGGCAGCTCCATCAGCCCCAGCATTTT
TRBJ2-7	TRBD2	17	TRBV5-6	.	CASSGTSGGSPAYEQYF	TGTGCCAGCAGCGGGACTAGCGGGGGGAGCCCTGCCTACGAGCAGTACTTC
TRBJ2-5	.	15	TRBV25-1	.	CASSEWDGTQETQYF	TGTGCCAGCAGTGAATGGGACGGCACCCAGGAGACCCAGTACTTC
TRBJ1-5	TRBD1	16	TRBV15	.	CATSVPGTGGNQPQHF	TGTGCCACCAGCGTCCCCGGGACAGGGGGTAATCAGCCCCAGCATTTT
TRBJ2-3	.	15	TRBV19	.	CASSPEVGGTDTQYF	TGTGCCAGTAGCCCGGAGGTCGGAGGCACAGATACGCAGTATTTT
TRBJ1-1	.	15	TRBV9	once	CASTEAPGVFTEAFF	TGTGCCAGCACCGAGGCCCCCGGGGTATTCACTGAAGCTTTCTTT
TRBJ1-2	TRBD1	19	TRBV7-9	once	CASSPLPGGQRTRPYGYTF	TGTGCCAGCAGCCCATTACCCGGGGGACAGCGCACTCGTCCCTATGGCTACACCTTC
TRBJ2-1	.	13	TRBV5-6	.	CASSLGSPNEQFF	TGTGCCAGCAGCTTGGGTAGCCCCAATGAGCAGTTCTTC
TRBJ1-1	TRBD1	13	TRBV27	.	CASSTGGWTEAFF	TGTGCCAGCAGCACAGGGGGCTGGACTGAAGCTTTCTTT
TRBJ2-1	.	13	TRBV2	once	CASGGRSYNEQFF	TGTGCCAGCGGGGGGCGCTCCTACAATGAGCAGTTCTTC
TRBJ2-2	TRBD2	15	TRBV6-5	.	CASSYSGGAAGELFF	TGTGCCAGCAGTTACTCGGGAGGGGCTGCCGGGGAGCTGTTTTTT
TRBJ2-1	.	12	TRBV6-6	.	CASSYSNNEQFF	TGTGCCAGCAGTTACTCGAACAATGAGCAGTTCTTC
TRBJ2-1	TRBD2	14	TRBV7-8	.	CASSIGLAGAEQFF	TGTGCCAGCAGCATCGGACTAGCGGGAGCTGAGCAGTTCTTC
TRBJ1-1	TRBD1	13	TRBV5-6	few	CASRRTGSSEAFF	TGTGCCAGCAGACGGACAGGCAGTAGTGAAGCTTTCTTT
TRBJ1-2	.	15	TRBV28	once	CASSFYRSANYGYTF	TGTGCCAGCAGTTTCTACAGGAGTGCTAACTATGGCTACACCTTC
TRBJ2-7	.	13	TRBV7-6	.	CASSFSGPYEQYF	TGTGCCAGCAGCTTTTCTGGCCCCTACGAGCAGTACTTC
TRBJ2-1	.	14	TRBV10-3	once	CAISDGPPMSEQFF	TGTGCCATCAGTGATGGCCCCCCGATGAGTGAGCAGTTCTTC
TRBJ1-2	.	11	TRBV9	.	CASSVGGSYTF	TGTGCCAGCAGCGTAGGAGGGAGCTACACCTTC
TRBJ2-7	.	14	TRBV5-6	.	CASSLAGVVDEQYF	TGTGCCAGCAGCTTGGCAGGGGTAGTGGACGAGCAGTACTTC
TRBJ2-5	.	12	TRBV6-6	.	CATHRGGETQYF	TGTGCCACCCACAGGGGGGGAGAGACCCAGTACTTC
TRBJ1-2	.	14	TRBV5-6	.	CASSIGTIVYGYTF	TGTGCCAGCAGCATTGGGACCATCGTCTATGGCTACACCTTC
TRBJ1-3	.	14	TRBV30	.	CAWSAGNSGNTIYF	TGTGCCTGGAGCGCGGGGAACTCTGGAAACACCATATATTTT
TRBJ2-7	TRBD1	15	TRBV30	once	CAWSDGTGAFNEQYF	TGTGCCTGGAGTGATGGGACAGGGGCATTCAACGAGCAGTACTTC
TRBJ2-1	TRBD2	16	TRBV5-6	.	CASSLRLAGGALEQFF	TGTGCCAGCAGCCTACGACTAGCGGGGGGGGCACTTGAGCAGTTCTTC
TRBJ2-1	TRBD1	15	TRBV10-1	.	CASSDDRDPYNEQFF	TGCGCCAGCAGTGACGACAGGGATCCCTACAATGAGCAGTTCTTC
TRBJ2-7	.	11	TRBV21-1	.	CAADRSYEQYF	TGTGCCGCGGACAGGTCCTACGAGCAGTACTTC
TRBJ2-1	TRBD2	14	TRBV9	.	CASSVDGRLSEQFF	TGTGCCAGCAGCGTAGACGGGAGGTTATCTGAGCAGTTCTTC
TRBJ2-7	.	15	TRBV27	.	CASSLLGTAPYEQYF	TGTGCCAGCAGTTTATTGGGGACTGCTCCCTACGAGCAGTACTTC
TRBJ1-2	TRBD1	12	TRBV27	.	CATQGANYGYTF	TGTGCCACCCAGGGGGCTAACTATGGCTACACCTTC